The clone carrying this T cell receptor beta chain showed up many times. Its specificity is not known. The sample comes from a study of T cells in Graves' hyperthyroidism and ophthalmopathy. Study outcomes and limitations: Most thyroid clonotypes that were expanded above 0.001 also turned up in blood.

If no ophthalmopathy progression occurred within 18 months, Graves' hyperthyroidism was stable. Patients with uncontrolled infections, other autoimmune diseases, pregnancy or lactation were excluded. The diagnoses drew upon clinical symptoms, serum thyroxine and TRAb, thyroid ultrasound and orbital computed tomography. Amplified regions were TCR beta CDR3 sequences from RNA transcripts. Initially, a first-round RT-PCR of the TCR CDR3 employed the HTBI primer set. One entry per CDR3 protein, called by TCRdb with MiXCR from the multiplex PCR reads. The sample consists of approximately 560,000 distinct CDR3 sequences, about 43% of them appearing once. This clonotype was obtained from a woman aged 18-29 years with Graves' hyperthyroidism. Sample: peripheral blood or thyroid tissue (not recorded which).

DNA of the CDR3: TGCAGCGTTGATCCCAGGTACACCGGGGAGCTGTTTTTT. Translation gives CSVDPRYTGELFF. The chain has TRBV29-1 and TRBJ2-2; D call uncertain. Germline CDR1 reads SQVTM; CDR2 reads ANQGSEA. V shed 3 bases and J shed 3 bases, with 8 bases lying between them. The CDR3 length is 13 residues.